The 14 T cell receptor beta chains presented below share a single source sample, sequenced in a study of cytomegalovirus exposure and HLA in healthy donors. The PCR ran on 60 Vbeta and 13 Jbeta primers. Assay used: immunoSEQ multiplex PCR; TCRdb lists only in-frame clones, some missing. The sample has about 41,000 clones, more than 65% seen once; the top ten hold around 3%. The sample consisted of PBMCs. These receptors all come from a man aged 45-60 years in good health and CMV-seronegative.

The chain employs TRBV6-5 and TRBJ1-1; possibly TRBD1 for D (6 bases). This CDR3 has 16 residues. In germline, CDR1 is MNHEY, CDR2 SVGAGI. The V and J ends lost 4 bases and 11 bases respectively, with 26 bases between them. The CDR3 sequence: CASSFHPSVGTSPAFF. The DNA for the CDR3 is TGTGCCAGCAGTTTCCACCCCTCCGTGGGGACATCGCCGGCTTTCTTT.

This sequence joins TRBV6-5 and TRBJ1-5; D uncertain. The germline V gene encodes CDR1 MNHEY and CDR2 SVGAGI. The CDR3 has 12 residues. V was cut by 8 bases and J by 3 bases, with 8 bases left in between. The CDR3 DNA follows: TGTGCCAGCGGCCAGGCCAATCAGCCCCAGCATTTT. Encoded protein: CASGQANQPQHF.

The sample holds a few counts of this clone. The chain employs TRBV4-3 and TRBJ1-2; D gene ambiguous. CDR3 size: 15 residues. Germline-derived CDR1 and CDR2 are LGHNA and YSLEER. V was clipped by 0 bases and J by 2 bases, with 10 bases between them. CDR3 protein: CASSQDSTRNYGYTF. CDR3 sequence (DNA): TGCGCCAGCAGCCAAGATTCCACACGCAACTATGGCTACACCTTC.

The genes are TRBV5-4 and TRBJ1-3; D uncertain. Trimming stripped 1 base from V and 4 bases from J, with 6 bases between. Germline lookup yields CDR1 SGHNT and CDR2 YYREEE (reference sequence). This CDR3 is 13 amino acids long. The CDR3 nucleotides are TGTGCCAGCAGCTTGACCGGGGGAAACACCATATATTTT. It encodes CASSLTGGNTIYF. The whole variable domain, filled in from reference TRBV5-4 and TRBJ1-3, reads ETGVTQSPTHLIKTRGQQVTLRCSSQSGHNTVSWYQQALGQGPQFIFQYYREEENGRGNFPPRFSGLQFPNYSSELNVNALELDDSALYLCASSLTGGNTIYFGEGSWLTVV.

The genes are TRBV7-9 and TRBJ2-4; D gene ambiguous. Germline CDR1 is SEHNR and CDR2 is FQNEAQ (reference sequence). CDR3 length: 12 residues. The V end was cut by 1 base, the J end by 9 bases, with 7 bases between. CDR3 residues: CASSLDGPIQYF. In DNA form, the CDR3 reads TGTGCCAGCAGCTTAGACGGTCCCATTCAGTACTTC.

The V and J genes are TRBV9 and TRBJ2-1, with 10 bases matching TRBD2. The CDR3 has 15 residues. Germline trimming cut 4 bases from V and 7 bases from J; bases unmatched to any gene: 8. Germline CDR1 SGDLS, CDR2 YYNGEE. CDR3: CASSSSGRDLNEQFF. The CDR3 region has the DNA TGTGCCAGCAGCTCAAGCGGGAGGGATTTAAATGAGCAGTTCTTC.

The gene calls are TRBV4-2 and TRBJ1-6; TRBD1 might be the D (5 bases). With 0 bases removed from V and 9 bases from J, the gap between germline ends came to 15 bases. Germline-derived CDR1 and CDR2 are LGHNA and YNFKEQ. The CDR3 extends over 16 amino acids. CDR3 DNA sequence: TGTGCCAGCAGCCAAGAAAAACAGGTTCCGGGTTCACCCCTCCACTTT. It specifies CASSQEKQVPGSPLHF.

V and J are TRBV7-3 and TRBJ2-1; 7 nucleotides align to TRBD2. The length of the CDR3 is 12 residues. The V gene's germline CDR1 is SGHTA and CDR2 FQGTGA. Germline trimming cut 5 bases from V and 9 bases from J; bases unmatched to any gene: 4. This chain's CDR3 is CASSPPGGEQFF. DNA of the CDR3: TGTGCCAGCAGCCCCCCGGGGGGTGAGCAGTTCTTC.

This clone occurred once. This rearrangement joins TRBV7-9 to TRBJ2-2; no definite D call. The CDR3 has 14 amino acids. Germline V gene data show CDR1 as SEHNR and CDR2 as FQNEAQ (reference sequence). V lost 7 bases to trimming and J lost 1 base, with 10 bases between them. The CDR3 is CASTNELNTGELFF. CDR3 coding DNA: TGTGCCAGCACTAACGAACTGAACACCGGGGAGCTGTTTTTT.

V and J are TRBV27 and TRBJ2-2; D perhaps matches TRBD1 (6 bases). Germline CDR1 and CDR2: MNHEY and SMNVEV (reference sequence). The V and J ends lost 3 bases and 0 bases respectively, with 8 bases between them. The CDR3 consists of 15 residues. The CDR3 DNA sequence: TGTGCCAGCAGTTTCAGGGGACCGAACACCGGGGAGCTGTTTTTT. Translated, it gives CASSFRGPNTGELFF.

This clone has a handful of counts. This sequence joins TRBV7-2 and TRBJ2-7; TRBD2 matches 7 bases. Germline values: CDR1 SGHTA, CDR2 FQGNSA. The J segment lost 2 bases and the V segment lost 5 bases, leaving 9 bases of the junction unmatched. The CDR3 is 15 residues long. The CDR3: CASSRLAGSTYEQYF. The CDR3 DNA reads TGTGCCAGCAGCCGTTTAGCGGGCTCTACCTACGAGCAGTACTTC. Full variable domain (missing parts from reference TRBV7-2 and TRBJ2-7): GAGVSQSPSNKVTEKGKDVELRCDPISGHTALYWYRQSLGQGLEFLIYFQGNSAPDKSGLPSDRFSAERTGGSVSTLTIQRTQQEDSAVYLCASSRLAGSTYEQYFGPGTRLTVT.

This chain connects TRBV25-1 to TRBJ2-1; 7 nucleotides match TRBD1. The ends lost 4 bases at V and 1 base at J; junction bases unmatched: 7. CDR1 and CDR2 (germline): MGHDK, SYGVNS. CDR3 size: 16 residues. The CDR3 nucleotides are TGTGCCAGCAGTGGGATGACAGGGTATTCCTACAATGAGCAGTTCTTC. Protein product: CASSGMTGYSYNEQFF.

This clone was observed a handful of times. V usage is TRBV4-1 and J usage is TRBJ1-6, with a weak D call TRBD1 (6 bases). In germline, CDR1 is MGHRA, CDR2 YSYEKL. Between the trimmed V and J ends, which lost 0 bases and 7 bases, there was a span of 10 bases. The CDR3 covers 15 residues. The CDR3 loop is CASSQEDRTNSPLHF. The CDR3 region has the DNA TGCGCCAGCAGCCAAGAAGACAGGACAAATTCACCCCTCCACTTT.

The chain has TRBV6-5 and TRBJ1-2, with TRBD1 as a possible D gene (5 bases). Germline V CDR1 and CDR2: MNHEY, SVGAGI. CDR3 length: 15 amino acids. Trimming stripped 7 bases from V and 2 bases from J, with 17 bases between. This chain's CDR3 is CASTMGGGKNYGYTF. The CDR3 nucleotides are TGTGCCAGCACCATGGGGGGGGGAAAAAACTATGGCTACACCTTC.